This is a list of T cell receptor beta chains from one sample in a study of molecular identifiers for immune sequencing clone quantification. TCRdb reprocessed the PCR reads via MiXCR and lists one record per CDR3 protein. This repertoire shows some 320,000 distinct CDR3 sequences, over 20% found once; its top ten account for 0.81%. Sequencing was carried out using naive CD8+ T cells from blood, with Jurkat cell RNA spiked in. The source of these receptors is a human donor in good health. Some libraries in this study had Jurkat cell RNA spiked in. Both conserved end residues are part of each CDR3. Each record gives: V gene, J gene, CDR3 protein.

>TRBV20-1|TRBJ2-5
CSAGGQDPSDGAQETQYF
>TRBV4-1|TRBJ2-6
CASRHEGTGANVLTF
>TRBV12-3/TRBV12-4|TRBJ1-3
CASGFPVGTIYF
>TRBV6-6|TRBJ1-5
CASSYSHGGNQPQHF
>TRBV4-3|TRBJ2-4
CASSQSKLAKNIQYF
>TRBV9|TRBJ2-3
CASSVGGSTDTQYF
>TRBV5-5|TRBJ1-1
CASSPLSRTEAFF
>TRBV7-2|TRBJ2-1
CASSLAGGSEQFF
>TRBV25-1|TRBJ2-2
CASSSRETPVELFF
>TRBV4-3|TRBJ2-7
CASSQDRRGGTYEQYF
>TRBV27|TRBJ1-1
CASSLWAPSGNTEAFF
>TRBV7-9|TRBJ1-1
CASSSQTMNTEAFF
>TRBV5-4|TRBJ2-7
CASSLYGYEQYF
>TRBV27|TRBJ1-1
CASSLVTGDANTEAFF
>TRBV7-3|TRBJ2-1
CASSGGSRDEQFF
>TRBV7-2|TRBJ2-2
CASSLGGVTNTGELFF
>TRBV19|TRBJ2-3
CASSITSSGTTDTQYF
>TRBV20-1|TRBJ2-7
CSAREQGRTYEQYF
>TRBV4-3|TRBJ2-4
CASSQEEDARGIQYF
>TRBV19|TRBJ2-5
CASSGDPGPQETQYF
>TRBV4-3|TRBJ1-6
CASSQEEGPHSPLHF
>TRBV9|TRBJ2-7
CASSGDRTYEQYF
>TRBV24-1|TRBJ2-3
CATSEDPGGDTQYF
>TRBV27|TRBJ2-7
CASSFTGIGFAEQYF
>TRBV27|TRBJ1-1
CASGLAVNTEAFF
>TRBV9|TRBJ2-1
CASSVVYGSSYNEQFF
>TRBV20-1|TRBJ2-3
CSGPGLAGNTDTRYF
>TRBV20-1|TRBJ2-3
CSARPGERGGPDTQYF
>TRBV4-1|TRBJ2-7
CASSQSPPTSLSSYEQYF
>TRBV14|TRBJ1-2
CASSRDTTFGYGYTF
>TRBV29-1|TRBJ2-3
CSVEVSSGMVSTDTQYF
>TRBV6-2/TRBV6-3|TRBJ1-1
CASRIDSMNTEAFF
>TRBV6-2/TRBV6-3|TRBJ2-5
CASSYAAGGLQETQYF
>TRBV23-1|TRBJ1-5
CASSQSQVHNQPQHF
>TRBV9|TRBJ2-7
CASSPLSSGSAYEQYF
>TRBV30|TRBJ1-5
CAWSAGGQPQHF
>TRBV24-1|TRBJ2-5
CATSDAIAGGGTWQETQYF